The 22 T cell receptor beta chains in this list originate from one sample, sequenced in a study of CD8 T cells in Susac syndrome. A quantity of roughly 0.5 to 1 ug RNA underwent reverse transcription using random hexamers. TCRdb itself ran the immunoSEQ multiplex PCR reads through MiXCR, one entry per CDR3 protein. The table lists some 190,000 distinct CDR3 sequences, about 94% of them singletons, with 0.093% in the top ten. Specimen: CD4+ T cells from PBMCs. The origin of the receptors is a human donor with multiple sclerosis.

The CDR3 DNA is TGCAGCGTAGGGGCCGAACACCCCACAGATACGCAGTATTTT. Its translation is CSVGAEHPTDTQYF. V and J are TRBV29-1 and TRBJ2-3, with a possible D match to TRBD1 (5 bases). Trimming shortened V by 6 bases and J by 2 bases, and 15 bases separated the two germline ends. Germline CDR1 and CDR2: SQVTM and ANQGSEA. The CDR3 is 14 residues long.

The J gene is TRBJ1-2, the V gene TRBV6-5, with D tentatively TRBD1 (5 bases). Looked up from germline, CDR1 is MNHEY and CDR2 is SVGAGI. V shed 2 bases and J shed 0 bases, with 16 bases lying between them. CDR3 length equals 17 residues. The CDR3 spells CASSYGTLKTSNYGYTF. CDR3 DNA sequence: TGTGCCAGCAGTTACGGGACCCTGAAGACATCTAACTATGGCTACACCTTC.

The chain links TRBV30 to TRBJ1-6, with D tentatively TRBD1 (5 bases). V lost 8 bases and J lost 7, with 15 bases in between. The CDR3 is 13 amino acids. Germline lookup yields CDR1 GTSNPN and CDR2 SVGIG (reference sequence). The CDR3 DNA is TGTGCCGGAGGGGTGGGCGGAAATTCACCCCTCCACTTT. Translation gives CAGGVGGNSPLHF.

CDR3 loop: CASSLEGSGGVIQETQYF. CDR3 in DNA: TGTGCCAGCAGCTTAGAAGGTAGCGGGGGCGTTATCCAAGAGACCCAGTACTTC. The chain employs TRBV7-9 and TRBJ2-5; 9 bases are a match to TRBD2. The V and J ends lost 1 base and 1 base, in that order; junction bases with no gene match: 10. CDR1 and CDR2 from the germline V gene are SEHNR and FQNEAQ (reference sequence). The CDR3 runs to 18 residues.

V is TRBV20-1 and J is TRBJ2-7; D is unclear. From germline, CDR1 is DFQATT and CDR2 SNEGSKA (reference sequence). The V gene lost 3 bases and the J gene lost 5 bases, with 11 bases spanning the gap. The CDR3 covers 12 residues. The CDR3 here is CSARGRNDEQYF. As DNA, the CDR3 is TGCAGTGCTAGGGGCAGGAACGACGAGCAGTACTTC.

The rearrangement uses TRBV4-3 and TRBJ2-3, with TRBD1 matching over 9 bases. The CDR3 runs 15 residues. The germline V gene has CDR1 LGHNA and CDR2 YSLEER. V was pared by 4 bases and J by 6 bases, with 8 bases of the junction left unmatched. The CDR3: CASSPGQGTADTQYF. CDR3 DNA: TGCGCCAGCAGCCCCGGACAGGGGACAGCCGATACGCAGTATTTT.

The chain recombines TRBV27 with TRBJ2-7, with TRBD1 matching 8 bases. Germline V lookup: CDR1 MNHEY, CDR2 SMNVEV (reference sequence). The CDR3 is 18 amino acids. V dropped 3 bases and J dropped 2; count of bases not matched to a gene: 15. DNA of the CDR3: TGTGCCAGCAGTTTCCGTAGGAGTGGGACAGGAATGACCTACGAGCAGTACTTC. Encoded protein: CASSFRRSGTGMTYEQYF.

The chain is built from TRBV5-1 and TRBJ2-7; 8 nucleotides line up with TRBD1. The V and J ends lost 2 bases and 6 bases, in that order; junction bases with no gene match: 10. In germline, CDR1 is SGHRS, CDR2 YFSETQ. CDR3 length: 15 residues. This chain's CDR3 is CASSFIPGQDFEQYF. CDR3 bases: TGCGCCAGCAGCTTTATACCGGGACAGGACTTCGAGCAGTACTTC.

V and J are TRBV19 and TRBJ2-7, with a possible D match to TRBD2 (5 bases). Germline CDR1 and CDR2: LNHDA and SQIVND (reference sequence). The CDR3 spans 16 residues. V was pared by 1 base and J by 4 bases, with 17 bases between. The CDR3 loop is CASSIVGVSGLYEQYF. CDR3 coding DNA: TGTGCCAGTAGTATAGTGGGAGTCTCAGGACTTTACGAGCAGTACTTC. The full variable domain, its missing parts supplied by reference TRBV19 and TRBJ2-7, is DGGITQSPKYLFRKEGQNVTLSCEQNLNHDAMYWYRQDPGQGLRLIYYSQIVNDFQKGDIAEGYSVSREKKESFPLTVTSAQKNPTAFYLCASSIVGVSGLYEQYFGPGTRLTVT.

The rearrangement joins TRBV11-3 to TRBJ2-7; TRBD1 agrees at 7 bases. Losses at the gene ends were 2 bases for V and 0 bases for J; bases not matched to a gene: 1. This CDR3 region has 14 residues. Per germline, CDR1 SGHNT and CDR2 YENEEA. The CDR3 protein is CASSLRDSSYEQYF. Written as DNA, the CDR3 is TGTGCCAGCAGCTTACGGGACAGCTCCTACGAGCAGTACTTC.

V gene TRBV6-2 or TRBV6-3 combines with J gene TRBJ1-4, with D possibly being TRBD1 (6 bases). The germline V gene has CDR1 MNHEY and CDR2 SVGEGT. The CDR3 spans 13 residues. V was pared by 0 bases and J by 14 bases, with 13 bases between. The CDR3 DNA reads TGTGCCAGCAGTTACTCCCCATGGGACACGCTGTTTTTT. Encoded protein: CASSYSPWDTLFF.

V and J are TRBV24-1 and TRBJ2-1; 7 nucleotides line up with TRBD2. The CDR3 is 16 amino acids. The germline gives CDR1 KGHDR, CDR2 SFDVKD. The ends lost 2 bases at V and 5 bases at J; junction bases unmatched: 8. CDR3 bases: TGTGCCACCAGTGATTCCCCGGGGGGTGGGAACAATGAGCAGTTCTTC. Amino acids: CATSDSPGGGNNEQFF.

The chain links TRBV7-6 to TRBJ2-1, with D possibly TRBD2 on 5 matching bases. The CDR3 contains 13 residues. Trimming shortened V by 5 bases and J by 6 bases, and 11 bases separated the two germline ends. Germline CDR1 SGHVS, CDR2 FNYEAQ. Here the CDR3 DNA reads TGTGCCAGCAGCGAGGGCCGGATCAATGAGCAGTTCTTC. Translated, it gives CASSEGRINEQFF.

The rearrangement links TRBV28 to TRBJ1-6; maybe TRBD1 (5 bases). Germline V gene lookup returns CDR1 MDHEN and CDR2 SYDVKM. CDR3 length: 19 residues. The V end was cut by 3 bases, the J end by 0 bases, with 18 bases between. CDR3 protein: CASSFMGVKRSSYNSPLHF. In DNA, the CDR3 is TGTGCCAGCAGTTTTATGGGGGTTAAGCGAAGCTCCTATAATTCACCCCTCCACTTT.

V and J are TRBV9 and TRBJ1-2; no firm D call. The CDR3 runs to 13 residues. V shed 0 bases and J shed 4 bases, with 7 bases lying between them. CDR1 is SGDLS, CDR2 YYNGEE, per germline. CDR3 DNA: TGTGCCAGCAGCGTAGGGGGTAGCTATGGCTACACCTTC. This gives the protein CASSVGGSYGYTF.

The chain joins TRBV3-1 to TRBJ2-7; D possibly matches TRBD1 or TRBD2 (5 bases each). The CDR3 consists of 14 residues. V gave up 0 bases and J gave up 5 bases, with 11 bases separating them. Germline loops: CDR1 LGHDT, CDR2 YNNKEL (reference sequence). CDR3 sequence (DNA): TGTGCCAGCAGCCAAGACTGGGGGTCAGACGAGCAGTACTTC. Translated, it gives CASSQDWGSDEQYF.

The rearrangement uses TRBV6-5 and TRBJ1-2, with 11 bases matching TRBD1. Germline loops: CDR1 MNHEY, CDR2 SVGAGI. V shed 1 base and J 8 bases; nucleotides not matched to a gene: 6. The CDR3 extends over 15 amino acids. CDR3 DNA sequence: TGTGCCAGCAGTTACTTTGCGGGACAGGGGGGAGGCTACACCTTC. The encoded protein is CASSYFAGQGGGYTF.

The chain couples TRBV5-6 to TRBJ1-6; D is perhaps TRBD1 (6 bases). Trimming removed 0 bases from V and 7 bases from J, with 17 bases in between. Looked up from germline, CDR1 is SGHDT and CDR2 is YYEEEE. This CDR3 is 17 amino acids long. CDR3 region: CASSLDPRGNKNSPLHF. CDR3 sequence (DNA): TGTGCCAGCAGCTTGGATCCCAGGGGAAACAAGAATTCACCCCTCCACTTT.

The V and J genes are TRBV9 and TRBJ1-4; 7 bases line up with TRBD1. V dropped 3 bases and J dropped 2; count of bases not matched to a gene: 1. CDR1 and CDR2 (germline): SGDLS, YYNGEE. The CDR3 loop spans 14 amino acids. CDR3 in amino acids: CASSAGQTNEKLFF. DNA for the CDR3: TGTGCCAGCAGCGCGGGACAGACTAATGAAAAACTGTTTTTT.

The chain has TRBV18 and TRBJ2-5; D is unresolved. Trimming left V 2 bases short and J 1 base short, with 8 bases between. The length of the CDR3 is 14 residues. CDR1 and CDR2 from the germline V gene are KGHSH and LQKENI. CDR3 nucleotide sequence: TGTGCCAGCTCACCAATCGGAACCCAAGAGACCCAGTACTTC. This sequence encodes CASSPIGTQETQYF.

The chain recombines TRBV7-2 with TRBJ2-3; TRBD2 matches at 7 bases. The germline V gene encodes CDR1 SGHTA and CDR2 FQGNSA. V was clipped by 3 bases and J by 0 bases; unmatched bases: 6. This CDR3 is built from 16 residues. In nucleotides, the CDR3 is TGTGCCAGCAGCTTTTTCCAGCGGGGTAGCACAGATACGCAGTATTTT. It is translated as CASSFFQRGSTDTQYF. The entire variable domain, with the rest obtained from reference TRBV7-2 and TRBJ2-3, is as follows: GAGVSQSPSNKVTEKGKDVELRCDPISGHTALYWYRQSLGQGLEFLIYFQGNSAPDKSGLPSDRFSAERTGGSVSTLTIQRTQQEDSAVYLCASSFFQRGSTDTQYFGPGTRLTVL.

V is TRBV29-1 and J is TRBJ2-1, with 12 bases lining up with TRBD2. The CDR3 runs 16 residues. In germline, CDR1 is SQVTM, CDR2 ANQGSEA. V shed 7 bases and J 4 bases; nucleotides not matched to a gene: 11. The CDR3: CSGYRASGGGYNEQFF. The CDR3 DNA reads TGCAGCGGATATCGGGCTAGCGGGGGGGGATACAATGAGCAGTTCTTC.